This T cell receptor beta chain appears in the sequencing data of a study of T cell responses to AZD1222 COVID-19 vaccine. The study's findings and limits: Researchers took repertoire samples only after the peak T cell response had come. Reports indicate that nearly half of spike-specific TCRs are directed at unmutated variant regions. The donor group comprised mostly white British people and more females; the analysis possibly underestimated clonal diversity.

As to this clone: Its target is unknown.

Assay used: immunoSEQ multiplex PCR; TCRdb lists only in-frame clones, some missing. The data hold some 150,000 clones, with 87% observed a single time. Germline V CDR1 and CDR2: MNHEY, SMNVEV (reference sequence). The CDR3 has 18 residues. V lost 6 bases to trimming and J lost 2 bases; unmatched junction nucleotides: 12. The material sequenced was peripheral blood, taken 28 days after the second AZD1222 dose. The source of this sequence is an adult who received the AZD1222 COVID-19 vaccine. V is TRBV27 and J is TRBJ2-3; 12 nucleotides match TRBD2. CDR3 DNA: TGTGCCAGCAGACAGGGCGGGAGACTAGCGGGAGACACAGATACGCAGTATTTT. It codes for CASRQGGRLAGDTDTQYF.